This record concerns one T cell receptor (beta chain) sequence. Its specificity is not known. TCRdb passed the reads through MiXCR, listing each CDR3 protein once. The repertoire consists of approximately 160,000 distinct CDR3 sequences, with roughly 17% occurring once and the leading ten covering 15% to 20%. The data are from a study of T cell repertoires in cytomegalovirus infection. About the research overall: Public TCR beta signatures indicated both CMV infection and matching HLA type. Study observations and caveats: Cumulative public TCR beta family frequency identified carriers of CMV plus the relevant HLA. HLA-C-restricted CMV clonotypes gave the most frequent clonotype in two of eight donors.

This CDR3 spans 14 amino acids. V lost 6 bases and J 3 bases, leaving 14 bases between the germline ends. From germline, CDR1 is SGHVS and CDR2 FQNEAQ. This receptor was obtained from a human donor in good health (CMV status not recorded). Some clones in this sample may be carry-over from other donors' samples. Input material: CD8+ T cells from PBMCs. V and J are TRBV7-8 and TRBJ2-5, with D perhaps TRBD2 (5 bases). The CDR3 nucleotides read TGTGCCAGCAGTTTGAGGGATGGGAAAGAGACCCAGTACTTC. This translates into CASSLRDGKETQYF.